These 27 T cell receptor beta chains share one sample of origin, sequenced in a study of blood T cell repertoires in COVID-19. Here immunoSEQ multiplex PCR was the method, and the copy in TCRdb shows in-frame clones only, minus some. This sample has more than 80,000 clones, with 70% to 90% found just once. Sequencing was done on a sample of peripheral blood. These receptors all come from a woman aged 80 or over with COVID-19, enrolled during active disease.

J is TRBJ2-3 and V is TRBV5-4; 9 nucleotides line up with TRBD2. V shed 2 bases and J 4 bases; nucleotides not matched to a gene: 5. This CDR3 spans 15 amino acids. Germline CDR1 and CDR2: SGHNT and YYREEE (reference sequence). Here the CDR3 reads CASSFPSGVSDTQYF. The CDR3 DNA reads TGTGCCAGCAGCTTTCCTAGCGGGGTATCAGATACGCAGTATTTT.

The chain joins TRBV19 to TRBJ1-1; D is unclear. The CDR3 sequence is 15 residues long. Trimming took 5 bases from V and 5 from J, leaving 18 bases between them. CDR1 and CDR2 (germline): LNHDA, SQIVND (reference sequence). CDR3 bases: TGTGCCAGTAGTTTGGCGGAAATTGATAAAACTGAAGCTTTCTTT. It codes for CASSLAEIDKTEAFF. The whole variable domain, remainder taken from reference TRBV19 and TRBJ1-1, is DGGITQSPKYLFRKEGQNVTLSCEQNLNHDAMYWYRQDPGQGLRLIYYSQIVNDFQKGDIAEGYSVSREKKESFPLTVTSAQKNPTAFYLCASSLAEIDKTEAFFGQGTRLTVV.

The chain is built from TRBV19 and TRBJ2-3; possible D gene TRBD1, 5 bases. Germline CDR1 is LNHDA and CDR2 is SQIVND (reference sequence). The CDR3 is 15 residues long. Deletions cut 3 bases from V and 4 bases from J, with 14 bases between. In DNA form, the CDR3 reads TGTGCCAGTAGTATCGGACAAGTGCCATCAGATACGCAGTATTTT. It specifies CASSIGQVPSDTQYF. The entire variable domain, with the rest obtained from reference TRBV19 and TRBJ2-3, is as follows: DGGITQSPKYLFRKEGQNVTLSCEQNLNHDAMYWYRQDPGQGLRLIYYSQIVNDFQKGDIAEGYSVSREKKESFPLTVTSAQKNPTAFYLCASSIGQVPSDTQYFGPGTRLTVL.

The rearrangement uses TRBV4-1 and TRBJ1-5; 7 bases map to TRBD1. Looked up from germline, CDR1 is MGHRA and CDR2 is YSYEKL. The CDR3 sequence is 15 residues long. J gave up 5 bases and V 0 bases, and 4 bases lay outside the gene matches. The CDR3 DNA follows: TGCGCCAGCAGCCAAGAAGGGACAGCTTATCAGCCCCAGCATTTT. It encodes CASSQEGTAYQPQHF.

This clone was counted once. The rearrangement links TRBV5-6 to TRBJ2-6, with D uncertain. V dropped 0 bases and J dropped 5 bases, with 15 bases sitting between them. Germline CDR1 SGHDT, CDR2 YYEEEE. This CDR3 comprises 17 residues. CDR3 DNA: TGTGCCAGCAGCTTGGTTGGAGACGTTGGAAGGGCCAACGTCCTGACTTTC. Translated, it gives CASSLVGDVGRANVLTF. Based on the CDR3 plus reference TRBV5-6 and TRBJ2-6, the full variable domain is DAGVTQSPTHLIKTRGQQVTLRCSPKSGHDTVSWYQQALGQGPQFIFQYYEEEERQRGNFPDRFSGHQFPNYSSELNVNALLLGDSALYLCASSLVGDVGRANVLTFGAGSRLTVL.

This clone appeared a single time. The chain has TRBV7-3 and TRBJ2-3, with a tentative D call TRBD1 (5 bases). The ends were cut back, 3 bases at V and 2 bases at J, with 12 bases in the middle. In germline, CDR1 is SGHTA, CDR2 FQGTGA. The CDR3 has 15 amino acids. CDR3 region: CASSFWGGYTDTQYF. For the CDR3, the DNA is TGTGCCAGCAGCTTTTGGGGCGGATACACAGATACGCAGTATTTT.

This chain joins TRBV27 and TRBJ2-3; D perhaps matches TRBD2 (5 bases). V lost 0 bases and J lost 1, with 11 bases in between. This CDR3 has 16 residues. Germline CDR1 and CDR2: MNHEY and SMNVEV (reference sequence). As DNA, the CDR3 is TGTGCCAGCAGTTTATCCCTAGCTCTCGGCACAGATACGCAGTATTTT. It yields the protein CASSLSLALGTDTQYF.

The CDR3 sequence: CASSPQGTNSGNTIYF. CDR3 nucleotide sequence: TGTGCCAGCAGCCCCCAAGGGACAAACTCTGGAAACACCATATATTTT. The rearrangement joins TRBV7-2 to TRBJ1-3, with D possibly being TRBD1 (6 bases). Trimming cost V 5 bases and J 0 bases, with 14 bases left between them. The CDR3 runs 16 residues. Looked up from germline, CDR1 is SGHTA and CDR2 is FQGNSA.

The genes are TRBV5-4 and TRBJ2-7; 8 bases map to TRBD2. V trimming: 4 bases; J trimming: 6 bases; junction bases outside the gene matches: 9. This CDR3 is built from 14 residues. From germline, CDR1 is SGHNT and CDR2 YYREEE (reference sequence). The CDR3 loop is CASSLYGGAGEQYF. CDR3 bases: TGTGCCAGCAGCCTATACGGGGGGGCCGGCGAGCAGTACTTC.

V and J are TRBV28 and TRBJ1-5; TRBD1 matches 12 bases. Germline V gives CDR1 MDHEN, CDR2 SYDVKM. J lost 7 bases, V lost 5 bases, and 6 bases had no gene match. CDR3 length equals 15 residues. The CDR3 reads CASSGDRGLGQPQHF. The CDR3 DNA reads as TGTGCCAGCAGTGGGGACAGGGGGCTAGGCCAGCCCCAGCATTTT.

The chain combines TRBV24-1 with TRBJ2-3, with D possibly matching TRBD2 (6 bases). CDR3 length equals 13 residues. V shed 10 bases and J shed 3 bases, with 13 bases lying between them. CDR1 and CDR2 from the germline V gene are KGHDR and SFDVKD. The CDR3 DNA follows: TGTGCCACGGCCTGGAGGGAAACAGATACGCAGTATTTT. Amino acids: CATAWRETDTQYF.

The gene calls are TRBV10-3 and TRBJ2-1, with a weak D call TRBD2 (6 bases). This CDR3 has 16 amino acids. CDR1 ENHRY and CDR2 SYGVKD come from the germline V gene. V dropped 2 bases and J dropped 5 bases, with 16 bases sitting between them. CDR3 amino acids: CAISELGGGVNNEQFF. The CDR3 bases are TGTGCCATCAGTGAGCTGGGTGGAGGGGTCAACAATGAGCAGTTCTTC.

The J gene is TRBJ2-4, the V gene TRBV23-1; 8 bases align to TRBD2. TRBV23-1 is annotated as an ORF whose role is uncertain. The CDR3 length is 15 residues. The J segment lost 3 bases and the V segment lost 4 bases, leaving 5 bases of the junction unmatched. This CDR3 reads CASSPVAGLKNIQYF. The CDR3 DNA reads TGCGCCAGCAGTCCAGTAGCGGGACTCAAAAACATTCAGTACTTC.

The V call is TRBV18, the J call TRBJ2-1, with TRBD2 identical over 11 bases. Germline V gene data show CDR1 as KGHSH and CDR2 as LQKENI. The CDR3 spans 17 residues. V trimming: 3 bases; J trimming: 10 bases; junction bases outside the gene matches: 14. CDR3 coding DNA: TGTGCCAGCTCACCGAACATCGGACTAGCGGGTCTTACGGAGCAGTTCTTC. Translating it yields CASSPNIGLAGLTEQFF.

The chain uses TRBV7-8 and TRBJ2-7; 8 nucleotides align to TRBD1. V shed 2 bases, J shed 6 bases, and the junction held 9 bases outside the gene matches. CDR1 is SGHVS and CDR2 is FQNEAQ in the germline V gene. The CDR3 totals 15 residues. CDR3 in amino acids: CASSLSRTGFSEQYF. DNA for the CDR3: TGTGCCAGCAGCTTAAGTCGGACAGGGTTCTCCGAGCAGTACTTC.

V is TRBV11-2 and J is TRBJ1-1; TRBD1 agrees at 9 bases. The CDR3 contains 15 residues. In germline, CDR1 is SGHAT, CDR2 FQNNGV. Losses at the gene ends were 5 bases for V and 10 bases for J; bases not matched to a gene: 14. The CDR3 region has the DNA TGTGCCAGCAGCGTAAACAGGGGGCGCAGTTCTGGAGCTTTCTTT. Protein: CASSVNRGRSSGAFF.

This chain links TRBV12-2 with TRBJ2-3; the D segment call TRBD2 is taken from the table without a DNA check. TRBV12-2 is given as a pseudogene. This CDR3 has 17 residues. For the CDR3, the DNA is TGTGCAAGTCGCCCCCTTCCTAGCGGGAGCCGCACAGATACGCAGTATTTT. As protein: CASRPLPSGSRTDTQYF.

This chain uses TRBV4-1 with TRBJ1-5; no definite D call. The CDR3 length is 15 residues. V lost 1 base and J lost 6, with 13 bases in between. Germline lookup yields CDR1 MGHRA and CDR2 YSYEKL. The CDR3 loop reads CASSQAGEGRQPQHF. CDR3 sequence (DNA): TGCGCCAGCAGCCAAGCTGGGGAGGGCCGTCAGCCCCAGCATTTT.

The rearrangement joins TRBV19 to TRBJ2-7, with D possibly matching TRBD2 (6 bases). The CDR3 has 15 residues. With 2 bases removed from V and 3 bases from J, the gap between germline ends came to 14 bases. Germline CDR1 reads LNHDA; CDR2 reads SQIVND (reference sequence). The CDR3 sequence: CASSISRGGLYEQYF. The DNA of the CDR3 is TGTGCCAGTAGTATATCGCGGGGTGGCCTCTACGAGCAGTACTTC.

The rearrangement links TRBV7-2 to TRBJ2-5; D unresolved. With 1 base removed from V and 4 bases from J, the gap between germline ends came to 7 bases. Germline V gene lookup returns CDR1 SGHTA and CDR2 FQGNSA. This CDR3 region has 13 residues. CDR3 amino acids: CASSLVNGETQYF. The CDR3 DNA reads as TGTGCCAGCAGCTTAGTTAACGGAGAGACCCAGTACTTC.

This sequence joins TRBV12-3 or TRBV12-4 and TRBJ2-5; D is uncertain. Trimming stripped 6 bases from V and 0 bases from J, with 8 bases between. The CDR3 loop spans 13 amino acids. The CDR3 sequence: CASSDTNQETQYF. The CDR3 bases are TGTGCCAGCAGCGACACAAACCAAGAGACCCAGTACTTC.

Only one count was recorded for this clone. The genes are TRBV9 and TRBJ2-3, with 10 bases aligning to TRBD1. J gave up 4 bases and V 0 bases, and 8 bases lay outside the gene matches. The germline V gene encodes CDR1 SGDLS and CDR2 YYNGEE. This CDR3 has 17 residues. CDR3 sequence: CASSVEIWDRGSDTQYF. CDR3 nucleotide sequence: TGTGCCAGCAGCGTAGAAATATGGGACAGGGGTTCAGATACGCAGTATTTT.

J is TRBJ2-7 and V is TRBV2, with 8 bases matching TRBD1. J lost 3 bases, V lost 6 bases, and 4 bases had no gene match. Germline CDR1 and CDR2: SNHLY and FYNNEI. The CDR3 spans 13 residues. For the CDR3, the DNA is TGTGCCAGCAGCCGGGACAGGTTCTACGAGCAGTACTTC. Its protein is CASSRDRFYEQYF.

The chain uses TRBV30 and TRBJ2-7; D possibly corresponds to TRBD2 (5 bases). The germline V gene encodes CDR1 GTSNPN and CDR2 SVGIG (reference sequence). Trimming took 2 bases from V and 2 from J, leaving 13 bases between them. The CDR3 has 14 amino acids. The CDR3: CAWSTGNSPYEQYF. The DNA of the CDR3 is TGTGCCTGGAGTACGGGGAATTCTCCCTACGAGCAGTACTTC.

In this sample, this clone turned up once. This rearrangement joins TRBV5-6 to TRBJ2-1; D is perhaps TRBD2 (5 bases). Germline V gene sequence: CDR1 SGHDT, CDR2 YYEEEE. This CDR3 contains 17 residues. V lost 1 base and J 1 base, leaving 15 bases between the germline ends. The CDR3 reads CASSLLSSRGSYNEQFF. Written as DNA, the CDR3 is TGTGCCAGCAGCTTGTTGTCGTCTAGAGGGTCCTACAATGAGCAGTTCTTC.

This clone was seen more than once but under ten times. The chain links TRBV2 to TRBJ2-5; no clear D gene. Germline V CDR1 and CDR2: SNHLY, FYNNEI. V was cut by 8 bases and J by 5 bases, with 6 bases left in between. This CDR3 is built from 10 residues. CDR3 residues: CASSQETQYF. The DNA of the CDR3 is TGTGCCAGCTCTCAGGAGACCCAGTACTTC. The full variable domain, rest sourced from reference TRBV2 and TRBJ2-5, is EPEVTQTPSHQVTQMGQEVILRCVPISNHLYFYWYRQILGQKVEFLVSFYNNEISEKSEIFDDQFSVERPDGSNFTLKIRSTKLEDSAMYFCASSQETQYFGPGTRLLVL.

The genes are TRBV4-3 and TRBJ2-7, with TRBD1 matching 8 bases. Germline V gene data show CDR1 as LGHNA and CDR2 as YSLEER. The V segment lost 4 bases and the J segment 0 bases; nucleotides outside the gene matches: 8. This CDR3 region has 16 residues. The CDR3 DNA reads TGCGCCAGCAGCCCCCGGACAGGGCACAGCTCCTACGAGCAGTACTTC. The encoded protein is CASSPRTGHSSYEQYF.